The present entry profiles one TCR beta chain with its context. Its antigen is not identified. This sample stems from a study of cytomegalovirus exposure and HLA in healthy donors. Overall study: A data release that came early held roughly 90 million unique TCRs from HLA-typed donors. Study-wide points: The study put roughly 160 TCR beta chains on its list as cytomegalovirus-associated. The authors later found most CMV-associated TCR beta chains appeared HLA-restricted.

The V gene's germline CDR1 is MDHEN and CDR2 SYDVKM. The CDR3 is made up of 13 amino acids. V dropped 6 bases and J dropped 8; count of bases not matched to a gene: 4. PCR amplification relied on 60 Vbeta primers (plus 13 Jbeta primers). Repertoires were generated with immunoSEQ multiplex PCR, while TCRdb's copy carries only in-frame clones and drops some. The table shows around 120,000 clones, with about four fifths occurring only once. Sample: PBMCs. The gene calls are TRBV28 and TRBJ1-4, with 9 bases lining up with TRBD1. The receptor comes from a woman in her thirties or forties in good health and CMV-seronegative. This CDR3 is CASRQGASEKLFF. The CDR3 nucleotides read TGTGCCAGCAGACAGGGGGCCTCAGAAAAACTGTTTTTT. Filled out from reference TRBV28 and TRBJ1-4, the complete variable domain reads DVKVTQSSRYLVKRTGEKVFLECVQDMDHENMFWYRQDPGLGLRLIYFSYDVKMKEKGDIPEGYSVSREKKERFSLILESASTNQTSMYLCASRQGASEKLFFGSGTQLSVL.